The rows below give T cell receptor beta chains drawn from one sample of a study of blood T cell repertoires in COVID-19. TCRdb's copy holds only in-frame clones and misses some; the assay was immunoSEQ multiplex PCR. Of some 410,000 clones listed, approximately 87% are singletons. Sample: PBMCs or T cells enriched from blood (not recorded which). Receptor source: a woman in her 30s with acute COVID-19. Both conserved end residues are part of each CDR3. The D gene is left open where the match is weak. Only some rows state a clone size, as once, few, many or a class for expanded clones.

CDR3 | DNA | J | size | V | D
CASSLLEGAGELFF | TGTGCCAGCAGCCTCCTGGAGGGAGCTGGGGAGCTGTTTTTT | TRBJ2-2 | - | TRBV7-3 | -
CASSPKQGAGDTEAFF | TGTGCCAGCAGCCCCAAACAGGGGGCTGGCGACACTGAAGCTTTCTTT | TRBJ1-1 | - | TRBV7-8 | TRBD1
CASSDGAPIANEAFF | TGCGCCAGCAGTGATGGGGCCCCGATTGCCAACGAAGCTTTCTTT | TRBJ1-1 | few | TRBV10-1 | -
CASSSGTGEGGELFF | TGTGCCAGCAGCTCGGGGACAGGCGAAGGCGGGGAGCTGTTTTTT | TRBJ2-2 | - | TRBV11-3 | TRBD1
CASSSGQGSNQPQHF | TGTGCCAGCAGCTCTGGACAGGGTAGCAATCAGCCCCAGCATTTT | TRBJ1-5 | - | TRBV11-2 | TRBD1
CASSLFSGGAYEQYF | TGTGCCAGCAGCTTATTTAGCGGGGGGGCCTACGAGCAGTACTTC | TRBJ2-7 | - | TRBV9 | TRBD2
CATSTGSNYGYTF | TGTGCCACTTCGACAGGGTCGAACTATGGCTACACCTTC | TRBJ1-2 | - | TRBV10-3 | TRBD1
CASSPFQPGHQGADTQYF | TGTGCCAGCTCACCTTTCCAACCGGGACATCAGGGAGCAGATACGCAGTATTTT | TRBJ2-3 | - | TRBV18 | -
CASSSLGTGNEKLFF | TGTGCCAGCAGTTCCCTCGGGACAGGGAATGAAAAACTGTTTTTT | TRBJ1-4 | - | TRBV27 | TRBD1
CASSRGNTEAFF | TGTGCCAGCAGCAGGGGGAACACTGAAGCTTTCTTT | TRBJ1-1 | once | TRBV6-2/TRBV6-3 | -
CASSADRGFYGYTF | TGTGCCAGCAGCGCGGACAGGGGATTTTATGGCTACACCTTC | TRBJ1-2 | - | TRBV5-6 | TRBD1
CASSMKQGIGNEQFF | TGTGCCAGTAGTATGAAACAGGGTATCGGCAATGAGCAGTTCTTC | TRBJ2-1 | - | TRBV19 | -
CATSDRTGTGYTF | TGTGCCACCAGTGACCGCACAGGGACTGGCTACACCTTC | TRBJ1-2 | - | TRBV24-1 | -
CASSLSYRDRRFSGANVLTF | TGTGCCAGCAGCTTAAGTTATCGAGACAGACGTTTCTCTGGGGCCAACGTCCTGACTTTC | TRBJ2-6 | - | TRBV11-3 | -
CASSTQVTGELFF | TGTGCCAGCTCGACACAGGTGACCGGGGAGCTGTTTTTT | TRBJ2-2 | - | TRBV18 | -
CSVNDRVGYGYTF | TGCAGCGTAAACGACAGGGTCGGCTATGGCTACACCTTC | TRBJ1-2 | - | TRBV29-1 | TRBD1
CASSQDWGPRQPQHF | TGCGCCAGCAGCCAAGATTGGGGGCCACGACAGCCCCAGCATTTT | TRBJ1-5 | - | TRBV4-3 | -
CAWKKGTASYEQYF | TGTGCCTGGAAGAAGGGGACAGCCTCCTACGAGCAGTACTTC | TRBJ2-7 | - | TRBV30 | TRBD1
CASSEMTAGNTIYF | TGTGCCAGCAGTGAGATGACAGCCGGAAACACCATATATTTT | TRBJ1-3 | - | TRBV2 | -
CASSVQGLGGYTF | TGTGCCAGCAGCGTTCAGGGCTTGGGGGGCTACACCTTC | TRBJ1-2 | - | TRBV9 | -
CASSLGALLNTEAFF | TGCGCCAGCAGCTTGGGGGCGCTATTGAACACTGAAGCTTTCTTT | TRBJ1-1 | - | TRBV5-1 | -
CSVESLLANMNTEAFF | TGCAGCGTTGAAAGTCTTCTAGCGAATATGAACACTGAAGCTTTCTTT | TRBJ1-1 | - | TRBV29-1 | -